The T cell receptor beta chain under discussion was sequenced for a study of T cell responses to AZD1222 COVID-19 vaccine. Study-wide results and caveats: In all cases, repertoires were sampled only after the peak T cell response. Recipients of two AZD1222 doses showed rising Spike-specific TCR breadth and depth.

Sequenced by immunoSEQ multiplex PCR; TCRdb stores in-frame clones only, minus some. The table lists about 180,000 clones, roughly 94% of them singletons. Germline V lookup: CDR1 SGHRS, CDR2 YFSETQ. The V and J ends lost 0 bases and 8 bases, in that order; junction bases with no gene match: 9. The CDR3 loop spans 16 amino acids. A single count supports this clone. Its antigen is not identified. The V call is TRBV5-1, the J call TRBJ2-1; 9 nucleotides line up with TRBD2. The sequence came from an adult who received the AZD1222 COVID-19 vaccine. The sequencing used peripheral blood, collected 28 days after the second AZD1222 dose. The CDR3 DNA sequence: TGCGCCAGCAGCTTGGTCCTTAGCGGGAGTTCTCATGAGCAGTTCTTC. It specifies CASSLVLSGSSHEQFF.